This record covers a single T cell receptor beta chain. Its antigen is still unknown. Next came a second PCR, run for about 7 to 12 cycles, which used a sample-barcoded 5' primer along with a J-beta primer mix. At least 3 million CDR3-containing paired-end reads were obtained per sample. MiXCR was run by TCRdb on the 5' RACE reads, yielding one entry per CDR3 protein. Of 550,000 to 600,000 distinct CDR3 sequences in the sample, 25% to 30% were seen once. This sample was included in a study of blood T cells in healthy people across ages. General study findings and limits: The authors considered diversity estimates from one million T cells to be underestimates. Diversity of TCR beta correlated strongly with naive T cell percentage.

Germline V CDR1 and CDR2: MNHEY, SVGAGI. The CDR3 sequence is 13 residues long. The V gene lost 8 bases and the J gene lost 6 bases, with 16 bases spanning the gap. The TCR originated in an older woman in good health. J is TRBJ1-2 and V is TRBV6-5; no firm D call. Specimen: blood. CDR3 coding DNA: TGTGCCAGCGCCTCGACCGATAAGAATGGCTACACCTTC. Its translation is CASASTDKNGYTF.